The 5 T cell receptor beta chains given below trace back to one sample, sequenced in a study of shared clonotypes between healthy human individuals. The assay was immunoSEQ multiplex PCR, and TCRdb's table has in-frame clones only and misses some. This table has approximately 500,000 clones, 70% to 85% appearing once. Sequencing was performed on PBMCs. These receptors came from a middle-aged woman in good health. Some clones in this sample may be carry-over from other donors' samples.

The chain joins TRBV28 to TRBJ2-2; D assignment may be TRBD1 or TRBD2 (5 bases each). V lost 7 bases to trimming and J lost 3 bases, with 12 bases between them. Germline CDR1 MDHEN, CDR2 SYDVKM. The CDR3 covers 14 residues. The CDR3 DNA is TGTGCCAGCACCCCCGGGGCTTACACCGGGGAGCTGTTTTTT. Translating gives CASTPGAYTGELFF.

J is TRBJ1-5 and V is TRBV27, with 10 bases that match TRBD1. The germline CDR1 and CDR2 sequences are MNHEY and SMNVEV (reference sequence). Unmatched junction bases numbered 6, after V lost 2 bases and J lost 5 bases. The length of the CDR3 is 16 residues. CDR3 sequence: CASSLTGGTGDQPQHF. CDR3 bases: TGTGCCAGCAGTTTAACAGGAGGGACAGGGGATCAGCCCCAGCATTTT.

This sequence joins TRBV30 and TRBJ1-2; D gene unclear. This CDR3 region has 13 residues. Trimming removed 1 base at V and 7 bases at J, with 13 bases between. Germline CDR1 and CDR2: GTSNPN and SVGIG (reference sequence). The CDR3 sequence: CAWSGSTHAGYTF. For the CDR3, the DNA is TGTGCCTGGAGTGGATCAACTCATGCTGGCTACACCTTC.

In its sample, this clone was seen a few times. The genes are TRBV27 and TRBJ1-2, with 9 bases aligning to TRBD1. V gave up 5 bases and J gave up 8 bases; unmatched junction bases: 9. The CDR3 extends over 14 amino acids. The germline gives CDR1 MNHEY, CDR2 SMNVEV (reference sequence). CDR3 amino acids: CASSDLQGAGGYTF. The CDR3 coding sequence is TGTGCCAGCAGTGACTTACAGGGGGCAGGGGGCTACACCTTC.

In nucleotides, the CDR3 is TGTGCCAGCAGCTTGGCGGCGGGAGAAGCGTTCTCCTACGAGCAGTACTTC. As protein: CASSLAAGEAFSYEQYF. J is TRBJ2-7 and V is TRBV5-8, with 7 positions matching TRBD2. This CDR3 has 17 amino acids. The germline CDR1 and CDR2 sequences are SGHTS and YDEGEE. V lost 0 bases and J lost 0; bases outside the gene matches: 9.